This record looks at one T cell receptor (beta chain) sequence and its context. Its antigen is not known. Researchers ran the PCR with 60 Vbeta and 13 Jbeta primers. Sequencing used immunoSEQ multiplex PCR; TCRdb keeps in-frame clones, though not all of them. The sample records roughly 120,000 clones, roughly 80% being singletons. These data come from a study of cytomegalovirus exposure and HLA in healthy donors. As for the study in general: Tens of millions of unique TCR sequences came from HLA-typed donors in an early release. Regarding the study as a whole: As a later analysis showed, a missense DCLRE1C variant was linked to trimming of TCR beta V- and J-genes. Many donors carried some public TCRs, although rarity characterized most TCR sequences.

Participants comprised healthy donors of bone marrow. Germline V gene data show CDR1 as SQVTM and CDR2 as ANQGSEA. Deletions cut 1 base from V and 7 bases from J, with 17 bases between. CDR3 size: 15 residues. This sequence joins TRBV29-1 and TRBJ2-1, with D possibly TRBD2 on 6 matching bases. Sequencing used PBMCs. This sequence originates from a man aged 60 to 75 in good health and CMV-seropositive. CDR3 amino acids: CSVEGSAGRSNEQFF. For the CDR3, the DNA is TGCAGCGTTGAAGGATCGGCGGGAAGGAGTAATGAGCAGTTCTTC.